Listed here are 3 T cell receptor beta chains from one sample, sequenced in a study of response to subunit inactivated influenza vaccine. One entry per CDR3 protein results from TCRdb running MiXCR on the RT-PCR reads. Seen here are about 650,000 distinct CDR3 sequences, approximately 14% observed once, and the top ten hold 7.6%. Sequenced here: PBMCs from blood, sampled approximately 15 days before vaccination. These receptors all stem from a middle-aged man who received an inactivated influenza vaccine.

CDR3 DNA: TGTGCCAGCAGCCCCGACGGCAGCAATCAGCCCCAGCATTTT. Residues: CASSPDGSNQPQHF. The chain has TRBV3-1 and TRBJ1-5; D is unclear. V was clipped by 4 bases and J by 1 base, with 8 bases between them. This CDR3 is built from 14 residues. The germline V gene has CDR1 LGHDT and CDR2 YNNKEL (reference sequence).

This clonotype has a handful of counts. V gene TRBV7-9 combines with J gene TRBJ1-2; tentatively, D is TRBD1 (6 bases). This CDR3 comprises 13 residues. Trimming took off 2 bases at V and 6 bases at J, with 10 bases between the two ends. Per the germline V gene, CDR1 is SEHNR and CDR2 is FQNEAQ (reference sequence). The CDR3 DNA sequence: TGTGCCAGCAGCTTATGGACAGCGGATGGCTACACCTTC. Residues: CASSLWTADGYTF.

This clonotype was picked up many times. The rearrangement joins TRBV4-3 to TRBJ1-1; D gene unclear. CDR1 is LGHNA and CDR2 is YSLEER in the germline V gene. V was trimmed by 0 bases and J by 2 bases, leaving 13 bases between them. CDR3 length: 16 residues. CDR3 sequence reads: CASSQDLSPRNTEAFF. For the CDR3, the DNA is TGCGCCAGCAGCCAAGATTTGTCCCCCCGAAACACTGAAGCTTTCTTT.